This T cell receptor (beta chain) came from a study of shared clonotypes between healthy human individuals. Every donor was a Caucasian adult from Nashville, Tennessee. This CDR3 spans 13 amino acids. Trimming at V came to 5 bases and at J to 6 bases, leaving 3 bases not matched to a gene. CDR1 and CDR2 (germline): SGHAT, FQDESV (reference sequence). TCRdb's table, derived via immunoSEQ multiplex PCR, lists solely in-frame clones and lacks some. This table has 1 million to 1.2 million clones, approximately 80% appearing once. The material sequenced was memory CD4+ T cells from PBMCs. Indicated subset: CD45RA-negative fraction. The rearrangement uses TRBV11-1 and TRBJ2-2, with 7 bases identical to TRBD1. The TCR comes from a man in his late teens or twenties in good health. Some clones in this sample may be carry-over from other donors' samples. The CDR3 loop reads CASSPQGAGELFF. The CDR3 DNA is TGTGCCAGCAGCCCTCAGGGGGCCGGGGAGCTGTTTTTT.